These 21 T cell receptor beta chains were all obtained from the same sample, sequenced in a study of blood T cells in healthy people across ages. It was with a sample-barcoded 5' primer and a J-beta primer mix that a second PCR of about 6 to 12 cycles was run. TCRdb ran MiXCR on the 5' RACE reads and lists one entry per CDR3 protein. The profile covers about 930,000 distinct CDR3 sequences, with almost 30% appearing a single time and 9.5% to 13% taken by the ten largest. These data also featured in a second study, about T cells of mothers and their children.

Sequencing was performed on blood. All receptors derive from a woman aged 40 to 50 in good health.

The rearrangement links TRBV7-2 to TRBJ1-1; 10 bases line up with TRBD1. Germline CDR1 and CDR2: SGHTA and FQGNSA. After removal of 2 bases from V and 1 base from J, the junction contained 4 bases not matched to a gene. This CDR3 has 16 amino acids. Here the CDR3 reads CASSLPRTGGNTEAFF. The CDR3, as DNA: TGTGCCAGCAGCTTACCGAGGACAGGGGGGAACACTGAAGCTTTCTTT. Full variable domain (outside the CDR3, taken from reference TRBV7-2 and TRBJ1-1): GAGVSQSPSNKVTEKGKDVELRCDPISGHTALYWYRQSLGQGLEFLIYFQGNSAPDKSGLPSDRFSAERTGGSVSTLTIQRTQQEDSAVYLCASSLPRTGGNTEAFFGQGTRLTVV.

The chain uses TRBV25-1 and TRBJ2-1; 9 bases fit TRBD1. V was clipped by 2 bases and J by 10 bases; unmatched bases: 12. Germline CDR1 MGHDK, CDR2 SYGVNS. The length of the CDR3 is 16 residues. Here the CDR3 reads CASSERSGTGSYEQFF. In nucleotides, the CDR3 is TGTGCCAGCAGTGAACGCTCCGGGACAGGGTCCTACGAGCAGTTCTTC.

The genes are TRBV28 and TRBJ2-7; the match to TRBD1 covers 9 bases. Losses at the gene ends were 4 bases for V and 5 bases for J; bases not matched to a gene: 6. Germline values: CDR1 MDHEN, CDR2 SYDVKM. The CDR3 has 14 residues. CDR3 DNA: TGTGCCAGCAGTTCCAGGACAGGGGACCACGAGCAGTACTTC. This translates into CASSSRTGDHEQYF. The variable domain in full, with the rest retrieved from reference TRBV28 and TRBJ2-7, is DVKVTQSSRYLVKRTGEKVFLECVQDMDHENMFWYRQDPGLGLRLIYFSYDVKMKEKGDIPEGYSVSREKKERFSLILESASTNQTSMYLCASSSRTGDHEQYFGPGTRLTVT.

The chain has TRBV2 and TRBJ2-1; the D is unclear. Germline CDR1 SNHLY, CDR2 FYNNEI. V lost 3 bases, J lost 5 bases, and 8 bases lay in between. The CDR3 is 13 residues long. CDR3 in amino acids: CASSEYENNEQFF. For the CDR3, the DNA is TGTGCCAGCAGTGAGTACGAGAACAATGAGCAGTTCTTC.

The table lists this clonotype with many counts. At one of its ends the junction is not consistent with the germline gene, which may arise from a read error. The chain carries TRBV12-3 or TRBV12-4 and TRBJ2-1; weak D call: TRBD2 (5 bases). The CDR3 is 13 residues long. For the CDR3, the DNA is TGCGCCAGCAGCTTGGACCGGGGATATGAGCAGTTCTTC. It encodes CASSLDRGYEQFF.

J is TRBJ1-2 and V is TRBV11-2, with D uncertain. This CDR3 is built from 11 residues. Trimming took 5 bases from V and 6 from J, leaving 7 bases between them. CDR1 SGHAT and CDR2 FQNNGV come from the germline V gene. The chain's CDR3 is CASSPQDGYTF. The CDR3 DNA follows: TGTGCCAGCAGCCCTCAGGATGGCTACACCTTC.

This clonotype has more than one count but fewer than ten. The V and J genes are TRBV7-8 and TRBJ2-1; 9 nucleotides agree with TRBD2. Looked up from germline, CDR1 is SGHVS and CDR2 is FQNEAQ. With 0 bases clipped from V and 6 bases from J, the junction kept 12 bases outside the gene matches. The CDR3 contains 18 residues. The CDR3, as DNA: TGTGCCAGCAGCTTAGCGACGTTAGCGGGGGCCGCGGGCAATGAGCAGTTCTTC. Translated, it gives CASSLATLAGAAGNEQFF.

This clonotype was observed a few times. V usage is TRBV7-2 and J usage is TRBJ2-3; the D is unclear. With 0 bases removed from V and 2 bases from J, the gap between germline ends came to 12 bases. Germline loops: CDR1 SGHTA, CDR2 FQGNSA. The CDR3 has 16 residues. This chain's CDR3 is CASSLALLGLTDTQYF. The CDR3, as DNA: TGTGCCAGCAGCTTAGCGCTACTGGGCCTCACAGATACGCAGTATTTT.

A few counts support this clonotype. The J gene is TRBJ1-2, the V gene TRBV12-3 or TRBV12-4; D uncertain. The CDR3 runs to 13 residues. V was clipped by 7 bases and J by 2 bases, with 11 bases between them. The CDR3 nucleotides are TGTGCCAGCATGCCCGATACGAACTATGGCTACACCTTC. This sequence encodes CASMPDTNYGYTF.

The J gene is TRBJ1-2, the V gene TRBV5-1, with 10 bases aligning to TRBD1. The germline V gene encodes CDR1 SGHRS and CDR2 YFSETQ. Unmatched junction bases numbered 3, after V lost 0 bases and J lost 4 bases. The CDR3 sequence is 15 residues long. CDR3 in DNA: TGCGCCAGCAGCTTGGAGGGACAGGGGTGCTATGGCTACACCTTC. This gives the protein CASSLEGQGCYGYTF. Filled out from reference TRBV5-1 and TRBJ1-2, the complete variable domain reads KAGVTQTPRYLIKTRGQQVTLSCSPISGHRSVSWYQQTPGQGLQFLFEYFSETQRNKGNFPGRFSGRQFSNSRSEMNVSTLELGDSALYLCASSLEGQGCYGYTFGSGTRLTVV.

On this clonotype itself: One end of the junction varies from germline; a read error may be responsible. The genes are TRBV15 and TRBJ2-7; D is unclear. The CDR3 has 15 amino acids. The germline gives CDR1 LNHNV, CDR2 YYDKDF (reference sequence). DNA for the CDR3: TGTGCCACCAGCAGAGAGGTCCTGGGAACCTACGGGCAGTACTTC. Its translation: CATSREVLGTYGQYF.

This chain joins TRBV6-5 and TRBJ2-7; D uncertain. From germline, CDR1 is MNHEY and CDR2 SVGAGI. The CDR3 is made up of 14 amino acids. Trimming took 7 bases from V and 2 from J, leaving 15 bases between them. The CDR3 here is CASIKDGPPYEQYF. CDR3 in DNA: TGTGCCAGCATCAAGGACGGACCCCCCTACGAGCAGTACTTC.

This sequence joins TRBV12-3 or TRBV12-4 and TRBJ1-1; D unresolved. This CDR3 is built from 13 residues. V shed 7 bases and J shed 2 bases, with 11 bases lying between them. CDR3 nucleotides: TGTGCCAGCACCCAAGGTTCTAACACTGAAGCTTTCTTT. This encodes CASTQGSNTEAFF.

This clonotype turned up a few times. The chain joins TRBV30 to TRBJ1-2; D unclear. Between the trimmed V and J ends, which lost 6 bases and 4 bases, there was a span of 18 bases. The CDR3 has 14 amino acids. Looked up from germline, CDR1 is GTSNPN and CDR2 is SVGIG (reference sequence). The CDR3: CACLPGTASYGYTF. In DNA, the CDR3 is TGTGCCTGCCTACCGGGTACGGCCAGCTATGGCTACACCTTC.

The genes are TRBV7-3 and TRBJ2-1, with 7 bases fitting TRBD1. Germline V lookup: CDR1 SGHTA, CDR2 FQGTGA. CDR3 length: 15 residues. V gave up 5 bases and J gave up 4 bases; unmatched junction bases: 8. The CDR3 spells CASSLQGNPYNEQFF. In DNA, the CDR3 is TGTGCCAGCAGCCTACAGGGGAACCCTTACAATGAGCAGTTCTTC. The whole variable domain, remainder taken from reference TRBV7-3 and TRBJ2-1, is GAGVSQTPSNKVTEKGKYVELRCDPISGHTALYWYRQSLGQGPEFLIYFQGTGAADDSGLPNDRFFAVRPEGSVSTLKIQRTERGDSAVYLCASSLQGNPYNEQFFGPGTRLTVL.

V is TRBV12-3 or TRBV12-4 and J is TRBJ1-1, with 8 bases identical to TRBD1. CDR3 length equals 15 residues. With 6 bases clipped from V and 7 bases from J, the junction kept 13 bases outside the gene matches. The CDR3 loop reads CASRDRTGFVGEAFF. CDR3 bases: TGTGCCAGCAGAGACCGGACAGGGTTTGTGGGTGAAGCTTTCTTT.

Note on this clonotype: The junction shows a germline mismatch at one end, possibly a read error. The CDR3 here is CASSPRPAASTDTQYF. For the CDR3, the DNA is TGTGCCAGCTCACCAAGGCCAGCAGCTAGCACAGATACACAGTATTTT. This chain uses TRBV18 with TRBJ2-3; weak D call: TRBD2 (5 bases). Germline assignment: CDR1 KGHSH and CDR2 LQKENI. The CDR3 extends over 16 amino acids.

The chain employs TRBV7-9 and TRBJ2-5; TRBD2 agrees at 7 bases. Trimming cost V 6 bases and J 0 bases; bases outside gene matches: 13. CDR1 is SEHNR, CDR2 FQNEAQ, per germline (reference sequence). There are 17 residues in the CDR3. CDR3 region: CASRPDPSGVYQETQYF. CDR3 sequence (DNA): TGTGCCAGCAGACCAGATCCTAGCGGTGTGTACCAAGAGACCCAGTACTTC.

This clonotype was counted ten times or more. The chain employs TRBV6-5 and TRBJ2-1, with TRBD2 matching 10 bases. This CDR3 spans 15 amino acids. V dropped 6 bases and J dropped 2; count of bases not matched to a gene: 4. Germline assignment: CDR1 MNHEY and CDR2 SVGAGI. CDR3 loop: CASRLSGGPYNEQFF. The CDR3 DNA follows: TGTGCCAGCAGGCTTAGCGGGGGGCCCTACAATGAGCAGTTCTTC.

The rearrangement uses TRBV12-3 or TRBV12-4 and TRBJ2-1; TRBD2 matches at 11 bases. This CDR3 is built from 16 residues. V gave up 6 bases and J gave up 6 bases; unmatched junction bases: 10. CDR3 region: CASRPPLAGGFNEQFF. DNA for the CDR3: TGTGCCAGCAGGCCTCCTCTAGCGGGGGGTTTCAATGAGCAGTTCTTC.

As regards this clonotype: This may be a read error, as it is one base from a much larger clone. The J gene is TRBJ2-4, the V gene TRBV27; 7 positions match TRBD1. After removal of 5 bases from V and 7 bases from J, the junction contained 8 bases not matched to a gene. The CDR3 consists of 14 residues. Germline V gene lookup returns CDR1 MNHEY and CDR2 SMNVEV (reference sequence). CDR3 DNA sequence: TGTGCCAGCAGTGTCGGACAGGTGGCGAACATTCAGTACTTC. Amino acids: CASSVGQVANIQYF.